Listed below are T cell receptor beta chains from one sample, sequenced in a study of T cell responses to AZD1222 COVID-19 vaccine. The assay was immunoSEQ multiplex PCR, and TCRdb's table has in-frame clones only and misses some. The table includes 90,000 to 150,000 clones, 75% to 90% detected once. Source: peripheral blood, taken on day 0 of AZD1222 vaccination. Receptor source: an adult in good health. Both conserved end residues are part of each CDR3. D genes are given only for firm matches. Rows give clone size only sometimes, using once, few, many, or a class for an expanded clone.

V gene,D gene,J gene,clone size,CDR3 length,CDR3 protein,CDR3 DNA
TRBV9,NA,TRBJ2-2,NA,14,CASSVTGNTGELFF,TGTGCCAGCAGTGTGACAGGGAACACCGGGGAGCTGTTTTTT
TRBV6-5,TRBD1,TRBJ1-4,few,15,CASSARQGFGEKLFF,TGTGCCAGCAGCGCCCGACAGGGGTTTGGTGAAAAACTGTTTTTT
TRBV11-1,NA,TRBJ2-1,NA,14,CASSLGAGYNEQFF,TGTGCCAGCAGCTTGGGGGCAGGTTACAATGAGCAGTTCTTC
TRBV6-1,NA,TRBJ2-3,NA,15,CASSPRTVGTDTQYF,TGTGCCAGCAGTCCACGGACAGTAGGCACAGATACGCAGTATTTT
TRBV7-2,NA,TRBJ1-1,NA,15,CASSSAGTRNTEAFF,TGTGCCAGCAGCTCGGCCGGGACACGGAACACTGAAGCTTTCTTT
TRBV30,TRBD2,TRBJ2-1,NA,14,CAWSGTRAYNEQFF,TGTGCCTGGAGCGGGACTAGAGCTTACAATGAGCAGTTCTTC
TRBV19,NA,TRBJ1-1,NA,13,CASSLSRTTEAFF,TGTGCCAGTAGCCTCTCCCGGACGACTGAAGCTTTCTTT
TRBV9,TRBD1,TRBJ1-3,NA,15,CASSPQGEAGNTIYF,TGTGCCAGCAGCCCACAGGGGGAAGCTGGAAACACCATATATTTT
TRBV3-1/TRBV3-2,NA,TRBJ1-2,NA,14,CASSQGGQYYGYTF,TGTGCCAGCAGCCAAGGGGGGCAATACTATGGCTACACCTTC
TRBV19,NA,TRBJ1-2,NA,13,CASSMDGGNGYTF,TGTGCCAGTAGTATGGACGGGGGCAATGGCTACACCTTC
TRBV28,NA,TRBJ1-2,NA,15,CASTPGQFTNYGYTF,TGTGCCAGCACACCCGGACAGTTCACTAACTATGGCTACACCTTC
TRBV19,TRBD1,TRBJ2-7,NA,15,CASSIDQGAGYEQYF,TGTGCCAGTAGTATCGACCAGGGGGCTGGCTACGAGCAGTACTTC
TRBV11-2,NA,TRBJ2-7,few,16,CASSREGGRGTYEQYF,TGTGCCAGCAGCCGGGAAGGGGGGCGGGGGACCTACGAGCAGTACTTC
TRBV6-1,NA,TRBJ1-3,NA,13,CASSEQMGNTIYF,TGTGCCAGCAGTGAACAGATGGGAAACACCATATATTTT
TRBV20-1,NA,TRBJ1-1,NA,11,CSAVLNTEAFF,TGCAGTGCTGTCCTAAACACTGAAGCTTTCTTT
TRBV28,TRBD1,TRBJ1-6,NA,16,CASSPGQGRARSALHF,TGTGCCAGCAGTCCCGGACAGGGCAGGGCCCGCTCGGCCCTCCACTTT
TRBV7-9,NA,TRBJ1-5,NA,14,CASSLEGRNQPQHF,TGTGCCAGCAGCTTGGAGGGACGCAATCAGCCCCAGCATTTT
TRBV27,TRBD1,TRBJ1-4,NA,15,CASRGSGQGREKLFF,TGTGCCAGCAGGGGATCCGGACAGGGACGCGAAAAACTGTTTTTT
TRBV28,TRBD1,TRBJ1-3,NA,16,CASVGIRQGGRNTIYF,TGTGCCAGCGTGGGGATCAGACAGGGTGGAAGAAACACCATATATTTT
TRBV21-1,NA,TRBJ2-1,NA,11,CASKGVREQFF,TGTGCCAGCAAGGGAGTCCGTGAGCAGTTCTTC
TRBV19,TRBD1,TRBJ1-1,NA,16,CASSSPRLDRGAEAFF,TGTGCCAGTAGTAGCCCCCGCTTGGACAGGGGTGCTGAAGCTTTCTTT
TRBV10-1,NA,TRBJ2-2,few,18,CASSGGTRDRSNTGELFF,TGCGCCAGCAGTGGGGGGACAAGAGACAGATCGAACACCGGGGAGCTGTTTTTT